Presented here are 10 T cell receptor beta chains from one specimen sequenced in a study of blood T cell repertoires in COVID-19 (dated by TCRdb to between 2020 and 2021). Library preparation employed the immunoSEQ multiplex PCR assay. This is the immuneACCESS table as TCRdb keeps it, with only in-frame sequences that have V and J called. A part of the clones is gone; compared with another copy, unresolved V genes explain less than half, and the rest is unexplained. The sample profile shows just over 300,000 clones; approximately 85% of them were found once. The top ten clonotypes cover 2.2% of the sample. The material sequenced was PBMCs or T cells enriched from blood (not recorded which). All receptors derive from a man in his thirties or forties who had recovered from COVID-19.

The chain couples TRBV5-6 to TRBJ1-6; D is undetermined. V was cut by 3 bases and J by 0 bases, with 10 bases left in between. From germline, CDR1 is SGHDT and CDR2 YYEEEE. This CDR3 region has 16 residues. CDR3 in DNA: TGTGCCAGCAGCTCAGGATTTTACTCCTATAATTCACCCCTCCACTTT. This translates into CASSSGFYSYNSPLHF.

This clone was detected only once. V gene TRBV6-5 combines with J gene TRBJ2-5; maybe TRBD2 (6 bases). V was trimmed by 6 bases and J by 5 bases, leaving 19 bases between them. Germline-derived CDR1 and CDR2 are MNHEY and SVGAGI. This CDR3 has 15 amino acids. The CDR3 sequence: CASSALGGIGETQYF. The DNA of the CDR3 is TGTGCCAGCAGCGCCCTAGGAGGGATAGGGGAGACCCAGTACTTC.

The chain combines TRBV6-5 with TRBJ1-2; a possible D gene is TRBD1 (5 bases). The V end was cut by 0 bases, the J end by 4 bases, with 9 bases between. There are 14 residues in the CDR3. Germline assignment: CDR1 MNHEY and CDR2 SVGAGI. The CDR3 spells CASSYSGGGYGYTF. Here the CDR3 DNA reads TGTGCCAGCAGTTACTCTGGGGGAGGCTATGGCTACACCTTC.

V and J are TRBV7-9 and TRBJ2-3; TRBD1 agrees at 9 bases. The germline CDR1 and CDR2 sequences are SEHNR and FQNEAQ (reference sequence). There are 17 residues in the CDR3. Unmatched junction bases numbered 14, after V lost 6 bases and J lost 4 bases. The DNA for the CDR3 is TGTGCCAGCAGACCAGGGCACGGACAGGGGTTGGCAGATACGCAGTATTTT. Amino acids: CASRPGHGQGLADTQYF. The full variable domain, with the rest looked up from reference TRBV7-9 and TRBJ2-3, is DTGVSQNPRHKITKRGQNVTFRCDPISEHNRLYWYRQTLGQGPEFLTYFQNEAQLEKSRLLSDRFSAERPKGSFSTLEIQRTEQGDSAMYLCASRPGHGQGLADTQYFGPGTRLTVL.

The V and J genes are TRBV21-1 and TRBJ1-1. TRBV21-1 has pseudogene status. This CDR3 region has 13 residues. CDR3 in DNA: TGTGCCAGCAGCAAACCTCGGAACACTGAAGCTTTCTTT. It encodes CASSKPRNTEAFF.

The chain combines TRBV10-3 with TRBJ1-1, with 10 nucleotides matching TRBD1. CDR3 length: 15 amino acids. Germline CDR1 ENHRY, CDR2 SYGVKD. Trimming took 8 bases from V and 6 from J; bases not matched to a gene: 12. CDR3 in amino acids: CAILPGTGVLAEAFF. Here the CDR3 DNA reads TGTGCCATCCTTCCCGGGACAGGGGTGTTGGCTGAAGCTTTCTTT.

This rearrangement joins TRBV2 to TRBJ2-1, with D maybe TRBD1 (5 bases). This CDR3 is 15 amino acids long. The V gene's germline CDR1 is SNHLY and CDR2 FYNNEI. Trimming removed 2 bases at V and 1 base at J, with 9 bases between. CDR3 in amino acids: CASSEPPGSYNEQFF. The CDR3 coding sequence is TGTGCCAGCAGTGAACCCCCAGGGTCCTACAATGAGCAGTTCTTC.

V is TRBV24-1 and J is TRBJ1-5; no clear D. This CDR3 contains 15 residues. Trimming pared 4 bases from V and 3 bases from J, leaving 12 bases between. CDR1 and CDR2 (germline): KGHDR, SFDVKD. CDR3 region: CATSDGSNYNQPQHF. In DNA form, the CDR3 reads TGTGCCACCAGTGACGGGTCTAACTACAATCAGCCCCAGCATTTT.

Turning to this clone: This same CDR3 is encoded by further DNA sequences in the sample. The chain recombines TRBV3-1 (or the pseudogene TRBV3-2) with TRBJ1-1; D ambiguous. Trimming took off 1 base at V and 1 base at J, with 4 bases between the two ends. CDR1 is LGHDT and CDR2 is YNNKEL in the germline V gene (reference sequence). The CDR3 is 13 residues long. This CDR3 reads CASSQVRNTEAFF. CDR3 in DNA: TGTGCCAGCAGCCAAGTTAGGAACACTGAAGCTTTCTTT.

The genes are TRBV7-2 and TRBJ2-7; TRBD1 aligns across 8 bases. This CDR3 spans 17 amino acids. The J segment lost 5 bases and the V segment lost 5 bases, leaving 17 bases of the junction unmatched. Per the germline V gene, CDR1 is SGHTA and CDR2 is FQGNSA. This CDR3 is CASSRYRRTGSFHEQYF. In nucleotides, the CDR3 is TGTGCCAGCAGCCGCTATCGGCGGACAGGGAGTTTCCACGAGCAGTACTTC.